The 7 T cell receptor beta chains in this list originate from one sample, sequenced in a study of blood T cell repertoires in COVID-19. Profiling relied on immunoSEQ multiplex PCR, and the TCRdb table lists in-frame clones only, not all of them. The profile covers some 320,000 clones, with around 89% appearing a single time and 5.5% to 8% taken by the ten largest. Sequences were obtained from peripheral blood. The receptors were gathered from a woman younger than 45 who had recovered from COVID-19.

V and J are TRBV5-4 and TRBJ2-5; 11 positions match TRBD2. Trimming cost V 0 bases and J 3 bases; bases outside gene matches: 4. Germline-derived CDR1 and CDR2 are SGHNT and YYREEE (reference sequence). The CDR3 is 16 amino acids. CDR3 residues: CASSLGLAGGKETQYF. In DNA form, the CDR3 reads TGTGCCAGCAGCTTGGGGCTAGCGGGGGGAAAAGAGACCCAGTACTTC. Full variable domain (missing parts from reference TRBV5-4 and TRBJ2-5): ETGVTQSPTHLIKTRGQQVTLRCSSQSGHNTVSWYQQALGQGPQFIFQYYREEENGRGNFPPRFSGLQFPNYSSELNVNALELDDSALYLCASSLGLAGGKETQYFGPGTRLLVL.

V is TRBV4-1 and J is TRBJ1-2, with 7 bases aligning to TRBD1. The CDR3 is 14 amino acids. Trimming removed 3 bases from V and 6 bases from J; junction bases left unmatched: 7. Germline V gene data show CDR1 as MGHRA and CDR2 as YSYEKL. The CDR3 bases are TGCGCCAGCAGCCACCCCGACAGGGATGATGGCTACACCTTC. Its protein is CASSHPDRDDGYTF.

The CDR3 DNA is TGTGCCAGCAGCTTGTCACAAATTAACACCGGGGAGCTGTTTTTT. It translates to CASSLSQINTGELFF. The chain uses TRBV7-2 and TRBJ2-2; D ambiguous. Trimming took 3 bases from V and 2 from J, leaving 10 bases between them. Germline V gives CDR1 SGHTA, CDR2 FQGNSA. The CDR3 runs to 15 residues.

The chain employs TRBV5-5 and TRBJ2-2, with 11 bases lining up with TRBD2. The ends lost 0 bases at V and 1 base at J; junction bases unmatched: 8. The CDR3 spans 19 residues. Germline V lookup: CDR1 SGHKS, CDR2 YYEKEE (reference sequence). DNA for the CDR3: TGTGCCAGCAGCTTGGAATTAGCGGGGGGGCCTTTGAACACCGGGGAGCTGTTTTTT. This encodes CASSLELAGGPLNTGELFF.

The genes are TRBV12-3 or TRBV12-4 and TRBJ2-7; 7 bases fit TRBD2. V shed 8 bases and J 12 bases; nucleotides not matched to a gene: 7. The CDR3 covers 10 residues. Here the CDR3 DNA reads TGTGCCAGCCGTGGGGGGGTTCTGTACTTC. This codes for CASRGGVLYF.

This chain connects TRBV7-8 to TRBJ1-1; 9 positions agree with TRBD1. Losses at the gene ends were 5 bases for V and 1 base for J; bases not matched to a gene: 8. The CDR3 is made up of 16 amino acids. Germline CDR1 is SGHVS and CDR2 is FQNEAQ. Written as DNA, the CDR3 is TGTGCCAGCAGCCCTGTAGGGACAGGGTCGAACACTGAAGCTTTCTTT. It is translated as CASSPVGTGSNTEAFF.

This clone has more than one count but fewer than ten. This chain links TRBV28 with TRBJ2-3; D is undetermined. Germline V gene data show CDR1 as MDHEN and CDR2 as SYDVKM. There are 14 residues in the CDR3. Trimming removed 7 bases at V and 2 bases at J, with 13 bases between. For the CDR3, the DNA is TGTGCCAGCAAGGAGCAGCCATACACAGATACGCAGTATTTT. Its protein product is CASKEQPYTDTQYF.